Listed below are T cell receptor beta chains from one sample, sequenced in a study of vaccination effects on CD4 cells after COVID-19. No antigen has been assigned to these receptors. Clones were sequenced by immunoSEQ multiplex PCR, and TCRdb holds only the in-frame ones, with some missing. Of some 24,000 clones detected, 70% to 80% appear once; the ten largest clones hold 16%. Specimen: CD4+ T cells from PBMCs cultured with SARS-CoV-2 spike peptides, collected before COVID-19 vaccination. The receptors derive from a human donor who had a prior SARS-CoV-2 infection. Each CDR3 is given with its conserved first and last residue. D genes are given only for firm matches. The size field is filled for only some rows; it gives once, few, many or a size class.

D gene: NA; clone size: few; V gene: TRBV5-6; J gene: TRBJ1-4; CDR3 DNA: TGTGCCAGCAAACCCCGTTTGGGGGGAAAACTGTTTTTT; CDR3 protein: CASKPRLGGKLFF
D gene: NA; clone size: NA; V gene: TRBV7-9; J gene: TRBJ1-6; CDR3 DNA: TGTGCCAGCAGTAGGTGGTCCTATAATTCACCCCTCCACTTT; CDR3 protein: CASSRWSYNSPLHF
D gene: NA; clone size: once; V gene: TRBV6-1; J gene: TRBJ2-1; CDR3 DNA: TGTGCCAGCAGTGATGCGGGTTCCAGCTCCTACAATGAGCAGTTCTTC; CDR3 protein: CASSDAGSSSYNEQFF
D gene: NA; clone size: once; V gene: TRBV3-1/TRBV3-2; J gene: TRBJ2-7; CDR3 DNA: TGTGCCAGCAGCGGGCCAGGGCACGAGCAGTACTTC; CDR3 protein: CASSGPGHEQYF
D gene: NA; clone size: NA; V gene: TRBV15; J gene: TRBJ1-3; CDR3 DNA: TGTGCCACCAGCAGAGAACTGTCCTTCGTAGCTGGAAACACCATATATTTT; CDR3 protein: CATSRELSFVAGNTIYF
D gene: NA; clone size: once; V gene: TRBV10-3; J gene: TRBJ2-1; CDR3 DNA: TGTGCCATCAGTGATCCAGGATATTCGAATGAGCAGTTCTTC; CDR3 protein: CAISDPGYSNEQFF
D gene: TRBD1; clone size: NA; V gene: TRBV15; J gene: TRBJ2-5; CDR3 DNA: TGTGCCACCAGCAGAGTAGGGGGCCCCCAGTACTTC; CDR3 protein: CATSRVGGPQYF
D gene: TRBD2; clone size: NA; V gene: TRBV6-5; J gene: TRBJ2-7; CDR3 DNA: TGTGCCAGCAGTTACTGGGCTAGCGGACCCTACGAGCAGTACTTC; CDR3 protein: CASSYWASGPYEQYF
D gene: NA; clone size: few; V gene: TRBV5-1; J gene: TRBJ2-7; CDR3 DNA: TGCGCCAGCAGCTTGGCCCCGGGACGTGGTAGGTACGAGCAGTACTTC; CDR3 protein: CASSLAPGRGRYEQYF
D gene: NA; clone size: NA; V gene: TRBV5-4; J gene: TRBJ1-2; CDR3 DNA: TGTGCCAGCAGCGCAGGCGGGGAGGCTCGGTATGGCTACACCTTC; CDR3 protein: CASSAGGEARYGYTF
D gene: TRBD1; clone size: NA; V gene: TRBV6-5; J gene: TRBJ1-2; CDR3 DNA: TGTGCCACTAGTTCAGGGACAGGGTACTATGGCTACACCTTC; CDR3 protein: CATSSGTGYYGYTF
D gene: NA; clone size: NA; V gene: TRBV7-9; J gene: TRBJ2-3; CDR3 DNA: TGTGCCAGCAGCTTAGGACGCCGCGTGGATACGCAGTATTTT; CDR3 protein: CASSLGRRVDTQYF
D gene: NA; clone size: few; V gene: TRBV5-1; J gene: TRBJ1-2; CDR3 DNA: TGCGCCAGCAGCACCGGACAGATTAACTATGGCTACACCTTC; CDR3 protein: CASSTGQINYGYTF